This TCR beta chain originates from a study of blood T cell repertoires in COVID-19. Background on the study: Samples representing acute and convalescent COVID-19 were sourced from the United States, Italy and Spain. From T cells, B-cell-depleted T cells, or PBMCs came the material, which was cDNA or gDNA.

Participants were aged roughly 18 to 89 years, lived in under 30 US areas, and enrolled virtually. Researchers sorted participants into cohorts using their self-reported clinical history. The V gene end was trimmed by 3 bases and the J gene end by 14 bases; junction bases not matched to a gene: 8. There are 11 residues in the CDR3. Germline loops: CDR1 DFQATT, CDR2 SNEGSKA (reference sequence). The protocol was immunoSEQ multiplex PCR, while the TCRdb copy is restricted to in-frame clones and leaves out a portion. Counted here are roughly 380,000 clones, more than 85% occurring once; the ten biggest clones make up 2.5% to 3.5%.

This chain uses TRBV20-1 with TRBJ1-2; 8 bases align to TRBD1. What was sequenced was PBMCs or T cells enriched from blood (not recorded which). This sequence originates from a woman in her thirties who had recovered from COVID-19. CDR3 sequence: CSARDRVGHTF. For the CDR3, the DNA is TGCAGTGCTAGGGACAGGGTGGGCCATACCTTC.